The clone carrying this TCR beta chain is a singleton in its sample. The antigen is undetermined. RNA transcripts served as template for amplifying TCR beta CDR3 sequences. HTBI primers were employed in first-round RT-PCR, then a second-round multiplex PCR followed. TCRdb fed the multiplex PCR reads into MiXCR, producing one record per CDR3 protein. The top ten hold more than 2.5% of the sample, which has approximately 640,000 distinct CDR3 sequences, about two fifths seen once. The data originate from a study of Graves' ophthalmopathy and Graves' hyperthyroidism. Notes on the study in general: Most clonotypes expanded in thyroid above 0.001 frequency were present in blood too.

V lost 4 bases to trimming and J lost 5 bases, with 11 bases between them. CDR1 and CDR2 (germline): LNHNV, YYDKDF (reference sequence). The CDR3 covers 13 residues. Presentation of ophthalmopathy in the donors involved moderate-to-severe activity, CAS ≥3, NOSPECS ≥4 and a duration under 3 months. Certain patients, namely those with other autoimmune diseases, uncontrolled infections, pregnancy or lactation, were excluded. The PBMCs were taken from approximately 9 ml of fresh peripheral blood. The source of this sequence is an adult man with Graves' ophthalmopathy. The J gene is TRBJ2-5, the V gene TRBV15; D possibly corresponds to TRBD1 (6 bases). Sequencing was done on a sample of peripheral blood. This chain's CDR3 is CATSIPGAETQYF. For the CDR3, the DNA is TGTGCCACCAGCATTCCAGGGGCCGAGACCCAGTACTTC.